This TCR beta chain was documented in a study of T cell repertoires in ileal Crohn's disease. Study-wide points: All patients with clonality above 26.8% had endoscopic recurrence.

The CDR3 loop spans 16 amino acids. CDR1 SGHTA and CDR2 FQGNSA come from the germline V gene. V lost 5 bases to trimming and J lost 7 bases; unmatched junction nucleotides: 12. Generated by immunoSEQ multiplex PCR, the TCRdb table keeps only in-frame clones and is missing some. The sample yields 4,000 or so clones, around 80% seen once. This clone was counted a single time. What it binds is not known. Time point here: neoterminal ileum biopsy at postoperative endoscopy, about 6 months after surgery. The chain recombines TRBV7-2 with TRBJ2-1; TRBD1 matches 9 bases. The TCR sequence derives from an adult with Crohn's disease. The sequencing sample was made of ileal tissue. CDR3 region: CASSTLRDRVYNEQFF. DNA for the CDR3: TGTGCCAGCAGCACCCTGAGGGACAGGGTCTATAATGAGCAGTTCTTC. The variable domain in full, completed from reference TRBV7-2 and TRBJ2-1, reads GAGVSQSPSNKVTEKGKDVELRCDPISGHTALYWYRQSLGQGLEFLIYFQGNSAPDKSGLPSDRFSAERTGGSVSTLTIQRTQQEDSAVYLCASSTLRDRVYNEQFFGPGTRLTVL.